A selection of T cell receptor beta chains follows, all from one sample in a study of T-cell reconstitution after alpha-beta-depleted transplantation in children. One entry per CDR3 protein, called by TCRdb with MiXCR from the PCR reads. The sample carries about 580,000 distinct CDR3 sequences, roughly 23% recorded once. The specimen was PBMCs, mostly from graft donor cells, collected 360 days after TCRalphabeta/CD19-depleted stem cell transplant. The source is a boy less than two years old who had a stem cell transplant for acute myeloid leukemia, so the T cells may come from the graft donor. CDR3s include the opening cysteine and the closing phenylalanine or tryptophan. D genes are given only for firm matches. For some rows the clone size is stated as once, few or many, or as a class when expanded; others skip it.

j_gene: TRBJ2-7; d_gene: TRBD2; v_gene: TRBV6-1; abundance: few; CDR3nt: TGTGCCAGCAGGCCCAGCGGGGGGGGCTACGAGCAGTACTTC; CDR3aa: CASRPSGGGYEQYF
j_gene: TRBJ2-2; d_gene: TRBD1; v_gene: TRBV19; abundance: .; CDR3nt: TGTGCCAGCTTACCTCGGGACAGGGTACGAACCGGGGAGCTGTTTTTT; CDR3aa: CASLPRDRVRTGELFF
j_gene: TRBJ2-1; d_gene: .; v_gene: TRBV6-4; abundance: few; CDR3nt: TGTGCCAGCAGTGGCCGGACGGAGAAGAACAATGAGCAGTTCTTC; CDR3aa: CASSGRTEKNNEQFF
j_gene: TRBJ2-6; d_gene: .; v_gene: TRBV9; abundance: .; CDR3nt: TGTGCCAGCAGCTCCGGTGATGTAGGGGCCAACGTCCTGACTTTC; CDR3aa: CASSSGDVGANVLTF
j_gene: TRBJ1-1; d_gene: .; v_gene: TRBV6-5; abundance: few; CDR3nt: TGTGCCAGCAGTTACATTCCGGGTACGCAAGCTTTCTTT; CDR3aa: CASSYIPGTQAFF
j_gene: TRBJ2-2; d_gene: .; v_gene: TRBV4-1; abundance: few; CDR3nt: TGCGCCAGCAGCCAACCCGGGCCGGGAAGGACCGGGGAGCTGTTTTTT; CDR3aa: CASSQPGPGRTGELFF
j_gene: TRBJ1-1; d_gene: .; v_gene: TRBV7-9; abundance: many; CDR3nt: TGTGCCAGCGGACCTGAACGGAACACTGAAGCTTTCTTT; CDR3aa: CASGPERNTEAFF
j_gene: TRBJ2-5; d_gene: .; v_gene: TRBV30; abundance: many; CDR3nt: TGTGCCTGGAGTCCCCACGTGGCCCAAGAGACCCAGTACTTC; CDR3aa: CAWSPHVAQETQYF
j_gene: TRBJ2-3; d_gene: TRBD1; v_gene: TRBV12-3/TRBV12-4; abundance: .; CDR3nt: TGTGCCAGCAGTACGACAGGGGGGTGGGCAGATACGCAGTATTTT; CDR3aa: CASSTTGGWADTQYF
j_gene: TRBJ2-3; d_gene: TRBD1; v_gene: TRBV7-9; abundance: few; CDR3nt: TGTGCCAGCAGCTTAGCCGGGACAGGCTTCGATACGCAGTATTTT; CDR3aa: CASSLAGTGFDTQYF
j_gene: TRBJ1-5; d_gene: .; v_gene: TRBV20-1; abundance: few; CDR3nt: TGCAGTGCTAGGTTCCCCAATCAGCCCCAGCATTTT; CDR3aa: CSARFPNQPQHF
j_gene: TRBJ1-1; d_gene: .; v_gene: TRBV30; abundance: .; CDR3nt: TGTGCCTGGAGGAGCCCCCGGGACCTGGACACTGAAGCTTTCTTT; CDR3aa: CAWRSPRDLDTEAFF
j_gene: TRBJ2-3; d_gene: TRBD2; v_gene: TRBV4-3; abundance: few; CDR3nt: TGCGCCAGCAGCCAGGACACTAGCGACCGAAGCACAGATACGCAGTATTTT; CDR3aa: CASSQDTSDRSTDTQYF
j_gene: TRBJ2-3; d_gene: .; v_gene: TRBV24-1; abundance: many; CDR3nt: TGTGCCAGCGCGGTCGGGGGCGGAAGCACAGATACGCAGTATTTT; CDR3aa: CASAVGGGSTDTQYF
j_gene: TRBJ2-5; d_gene: .; v_gene: TRBV7-2; abundance: .; CDR3nt: TGTGCCAGCAGCTTGGGTCTTATTAGGGAAGAGACCCAGTACTTC; CDR3aa: CASSLGLIREETQYF
j_gene: TRBJ2-7; d_gene: .; v_gene: TRBV5-1; abundance: many; CDR3nt: TGCGCCAGTAATGACGGGGCCTTCTACGAGCAGTACTTC; CDR3aa: CASNDGAFYEQYF
j_gene: TRBJ1-1; d_gene: .; v_gene: TRBV7-2; abundance: .; CDR3nt: TGTGCCAGCAGCCCAGACACTCTGAACACTGAAGCTTTCTTT; CDR3aa: CASSPDTLNTEAFF
j_gene: TRBJ2-1; d_gene: TRBD1; v_gene: TRBV30; abundance: .; CDR3nt: TGTGCCCAGGAGCAGGGGGTCGGAGGCCACAATGAGCAGTTCTTC; CDR3aa: CAQEQGVGGHNEQFF
j_gene: TRBJ2-1; d_gene: .; v_gene: TRBV27; abundance: .; CDR3nt: TGTGCCAGCAGTTTAGAGGGTTTGGGTGAGCAGTTCTTC; CDR3aa: CASSLEGLGEQFF
j_gene: TRBJ2-6; d_gene: .; v_gene: TRBV20-1; abundance: few; CDR3nt: TGCAGTGCTAGAGATTACCGGGTCGCTGGGGCCAACGTCCTGACTTTC; CDR3aa: CSARDYRVAGANVLTF
j_gene: TRBJ2-1; d_gene: .; v_gene: TRBV20-1; abundance: many; CDR3nt: TGCAGTGCTAGGGGTCGCTCCTACAATGAGCAGTTCTTC; CDR3aa: CSARGRSYNEQFF
j_gene: TRBJ2-1; d_gene: TRBD1; v_gene: TRBV12-3/TRBV12-4; abundance: few; CDR3nt: TGTGCCAGCAGTTTAAACAGGGGGGCATACAATGAGCAGTTCTTC; CDR3aa: CASSLNRGAYNEQFF
j_gene: TRBJ2-5; d_gene: .; v_gene: TRBV20-1; abundance: many; CDR3nt: TGCAGCCACCGCGGACGCATCATGCCTGAGACCCAGTACTTC; CDR3aa: CSHRGRIMPETQYF
j_gene: TRBJ1-1; d_gene: .; v_gene: TRBV6-5; abundance: few; CDR3nt: TGTGCCAGCAGTTACGCCCGACGGGTTTTTGAGGACACTGAAGCTTTCTTT; CDR3aa: CASSYARRVFEDTEAFF